The clone carrying this TCR beta chain was picked up many times. Antigen: not known. There were TCR beta CDR3 regions amplified from RNA transcripts. When the TCR CDR3 underwent first-round RT-PCR, the HTBI primer set was used. One entry per CDR3 protein results from TCRdb running MiXCR on the multiplex PCR reads. The repertoire includes 280,000 or so distinct CDR3 sequences, roughly 15% of them detected once, and under 35% sits in the top ten. The data were taken from a study of T cells in Graves' hyperthyroidism and ophthalmopathy. Findings and caveats of the study: Model output signaled ophthalmopathy a median roughly 6 months ahead of onset. Researchers found most expanded thyroid clonotypes above 0.001 in blood as well.

The authors took PBMCs from 10 ml fresh peripheral blood. This CDR3 has 14 residues. The germline V gene has CDR1 MGHDK and CDR2 SYGVNS. Trimming left V 5 bases short and J 6 bases short, with 16 bases between. The chain employs TRBV25-1 and TRBJ1-2; tentative D call: TRBD1 (6 bases). The source material was blood. The receptor was isolated from a woman in her fifties or sixties with Graves' hyperthyroidism that later progressed to Graves' ophthalmopathy. The CDR3 nucleotides are TGTGCCAGCAGTACGAATCAGGGGCGGAATGGCTACACCTTC. Protein product: CASSTNQGRNGYTF.